This T cell receptor beta chain was sequenced for a study of blood T cell repertoires in COVID-19. On the study more broadly: Collection of acute and convalescent COVID-19 samples took place in the United States, Italy and Spain. Sources were T cells, B-cell-depleted T cells, or PBMCs; the material itself was cDNA or gDNA.

In the study's own analysis: Estimates of nucleated cell counts were drawn from the amplification of reference gene primers. The assay was immunoSEQ multiplex PCR, and TCRdb's table has in-frame clones only and misses some. V and J calls and clone size follow that table, whereas D and trimming were derived from the DNA. Among fewer than 250,000 clones listed, 80% to 90% were seen once. There are 13 residues in the CDR3. V lost 7 bases, J lost 2 bases, and 11 bases lay in between. Germline assignment: CDR1 MNHEY and CDR2 SMNVEV (reference sequence). The sample comprised peripheral blood. The V call is TRBV27, the J call TRBJ2-5; no reliable D call. The source is a man in his forties or fifties with acute or convalescent COVID-19. The CDR3 reads CASMPNAQETQYF. For the CDR3, the DNA is TGTGCCAGCATGCCTAACGCTCAAGAGACCCAGTACTTC.